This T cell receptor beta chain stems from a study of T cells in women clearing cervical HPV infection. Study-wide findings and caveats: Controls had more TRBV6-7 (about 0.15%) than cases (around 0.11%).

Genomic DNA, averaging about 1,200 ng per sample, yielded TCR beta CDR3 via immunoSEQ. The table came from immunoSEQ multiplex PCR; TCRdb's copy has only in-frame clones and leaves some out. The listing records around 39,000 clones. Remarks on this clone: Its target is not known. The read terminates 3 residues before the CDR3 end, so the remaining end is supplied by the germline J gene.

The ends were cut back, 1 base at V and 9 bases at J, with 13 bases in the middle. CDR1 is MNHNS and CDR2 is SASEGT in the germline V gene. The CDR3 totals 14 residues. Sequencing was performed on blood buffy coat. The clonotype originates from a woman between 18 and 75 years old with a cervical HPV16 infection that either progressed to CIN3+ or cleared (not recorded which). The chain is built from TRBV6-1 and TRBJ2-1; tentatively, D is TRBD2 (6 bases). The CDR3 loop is CASSEVGGAFEQFF. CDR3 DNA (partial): TGTGCCAGCAGTGAAGTGGGGGGAGCGTTTGAG.